The rows below give T cell receptor beta chains drawn from one sample of a study of blood T cell repertoires in COVID-19. Libraries were prepared by immunoSEQ multiplex PCR; TCRdb keeps only in-frame clonotypes and omits some of them. The repertoire has about 400,000 clones, roughly 91% of them found once; the top ten carry about 1.7%. Sequenced material: PBMCs or T cells enriched from blood (not recorded which). The receptors derive from a woman aged 30 to 39 who had recovered from COVID-19. Each CDR3 is given with its conserved first and last residue. Each record gives: D gene, V gene, J gene, clone size, CDR3 DNA, CDR3 protein. D genes are given only for firm matches. The size field is filled for only some rows; it gives once, few, many or a size class.

NA	TRBV25-1	TRBJ2-3	few	TGTGCCAGCAGTGAATCTTCCACAGGGTTCACAGATACGCAGTATTTT	CASSESSTGFTDTQYF
TRBD2	TRBV4-1	TRBJ2-2	NA	TGCGCCAGCAGCCACGTCGGACTAGCGGGAGATCGCACCGGGGAGCTGTTTTTT	CASSHVGLAGDRTGELFF
NA	TRBV5-1	TRBJ1-1	NA	TGCGCCAGCAGCTTGGCCGGGGAATCGAGCACTGAAGCTTTCTTT	CASSLAGESSTEAFF
NA	TRBV7-9	TRBJ1-6	NA	TGTGCCAGCAGCTTAGATGGGGGACAACTACCCCTCCACTTT	CASSLDGGQLPLHF
TRBD2	TRBV25-1	TRBJ2-3	NA	TGTGCCAGCAGTGAAGGGACTAGCGGGAGAACAGATACGCAGTATTTT	CASSEGTSGRTDTQYF
NA	TRBV23-1	TRBJ1-1	NA	TGCGCCAGCAGTCAATCGAATCGCAGGTTGAACACTGAAGCTTTCTTT	CASSQSNRRLNTEAFF
NA	TRBV2	TRBJ2-7	NA	TGTGCCAGCAGCGCTGACAGGGAGGACGAGCAGTACTTC	CASSADREDEQYF
NA	TRBV11-1	TRBJ2-7	NA	TGTGCCAGCAGCTTCCTAGGGCGTCGGGGCTCCTACGAGCAGTACTTC	CASSFLGRRGSYEQYF
TRBD1	TRBV5-5	TRBJ1-3	NA	TGTGCCAGCAGCTTGGAGGGACAGCGACCGATCTCTGGAAACACCATATATTTT	CASSLEGQRPISGNTIYF
NA	TRBV12-5	TRBJ2-5	NA	TGTGCTAGTGGTTCGGCAGGGACTTGGGGGACCCAGTACTTC	CASGSAGTWGTQYF
TRBD1	TRBV9	TRBJ2-5	once	TGTGCCAGCAGCGTAGGCAGGGGGCGGGAGACCCAGTACTTC	CASSVGRGRETQYF
NA	TRBV7-9	TRBJ1-4	once	TGTGCCAGCAGCCAGGTCGGGGGATCTGCAACTAATGAAAAACTGTTTTTT	CASSQVGGSATNEKLFF
NA	TRBV12-3/TRBV12-4	TRBJ2-5	NA	TGTGCCAGCAGTTCTGTCGAAGAGACCCAGTACTTC	CASSSVEETQYF
TRBD1	TRBV5-4	TRBJ1-2	few	TGTGCCAGCAGCTTGGAACAGGGGGTAGGCTACACCTTC	CASSLEQGVGYTF
TRBD1	TRBV19	TRBJ1-5	NA	TGTGCCAGTGACGACAGGGGGACAAGCAATCAGCCCCAGCATTTT	CASDDRGTSNQPQHF
NA	TRBV20-1	TRBJ2-7	NA	TGCAGTGCAACCGACAGGTACGAGCAGTACTTC	CSATDRYEQYF
TRBD2	TRBV3-1/TRBV3-2	TRBJ2-1	NA	TGTGCCAGCAGCCCTTCCTATAGCGGGCAACAGTTCTTC	CASSPSYSGQQFF
NA	TRBV7-9	TRBJ1-3	NA	TGTGCCAGCTCTTCGGAGGGCTTCAGGACGGGAAACACCATATATTTT	CASSSEGFRTGNTIYF
NA	TRBV4-3	TRBJ1-5	NA	TGCGCCAGCAGCCAAGATGTGGGCCAGCCCCAGCATTTT	CASSQDVGQPQHF
NA	TRBV2	TRBJ1-5	NA	TGTGCCAGCAGCCCGGGGAGGGTGGGCAATCAGCCCCAGCATTTT	CASSPGRVGNQPQHF
NA	TRBV28	TRBJ1-2	NA	TGTGCCAGCAGTTCCCACTCGGACAGAAACTATGGCTACACCTTC	CASSSHSDRNYGYTF
TRBD2	TRBV7-9	TRBJ2-1	NA	TGTGCCAGCAGCTTAAGGACTAGCGGGGCATGGAACCTCAATGAGCAGTTCTTC	CASSLRTSGAWNLNEQFF
NA	TRBV5-6	TRBJ1-1	NA	TGTGCCAGCAGCTTGGCAGGGTATGGGTTAACTGAAGCTTTCTTT	CASSLAGYGLTEAFF
TRBD2	TRBV2	TRBJ2-2	NA	TGTGCCAGCAGTGAGATAGCGGGGAGTAAAGGGGAGCTGTTTTTT	CASSEIAGSKGELFF
TRBD1	TRBV3-1/TRBV3-2	TRBJ2-7	NA	TGTGCCAGCAGCCAGGACAGGAACGAGCAGTACTTC	CASSQDRNEQYF
NA	TRBV5-1	TRBJ1-3	few	TGCGCCAGCAGGGAAGGGGGCTCTGGAAACACCATATATTTT	CASREGGSGNTIYF
TRBD2	TRBV28	TRBJ2-1	once	TGTGCCAGCAGTCTCAATAGCGGGAGGGGTAGCAATGAGCAGTTCTTC	CASSLNSGRGSNEQFF
NA	TRBV7-3	TRBJ2-3	NA	TGTGCCAGCAGCTTATTGGGGACTGAAGATACGCAGTATTTT	CASSLLGTEDTQYF
NA	TRBV27	TRBJ1-4	NA	TGTGCCAGCAGTTTAATCCTTGGGAGGAATGAAAAACTGTTTTTT	CASSLILGRNEKLFF
NA	TRBV2	TRBJ1-2	NA	TGTGCCAGCAGTGAAGTCGAGGGTCGCTATGGCTACACCTTC	CASSEVEGRYGYTF
TRBD1	TRBV18	TRBJ1-1	NA	TGTGCCAGCTCACCGGCTCGGACAGGGGGCTTTACTGAAGCTTTCTTT	CASSPARTGGFTEAFF